A selection of T cell receptor beta chains follows, all from one sample in a study of T cell repertoires in cytomegalovirus infection. MiXCR, run by TCRdb on the reads, gives a single entry per CDR3 protein. Of about 360,000 distinct CDR3 sequences in the sample, 15% to 20% were seen once. The material sequenced was PBMCs. The receptors here all came from a human donor in good health (CMV status not recorded). Some clones in this sample may be carry-over from other donors' samples. The CDR3 runs from the conserved cysteine through the conserved F or W. A D gene is named only where the DNA matches it firmly. Expanded clones get a size class; other rows say once, few or many, or leave the size out.

j_gene: TRBJ2-7
v_gene: TRBV7-2
d_gene: .
abundance: few
CDR3aa: CASSLVLSLSYEQYF
CDR3nt: TGTGCCAGCAGCTTAGTCTTATCCCTCTCCTACGAGCAGTACTTC

j_gene: TRBJ2-1
v_gene: TRBV3-1
d_gene: .
abundance: .
CDR3aa: CASSRTDNEQFF
CDR3nt: TGTGCCAGCAGCCGGACAGACAATGAGCAGTTCTTC

j_gene: TRBJ2-6
v_gene: TRBV11-2
d_gene: TRBD2
abundance: few
CDR3aa: CASSSRRGGGASGANVLTF
CDR3nt: TGTGCCAGCAGCTCCCGCCGGGGCGGGGGGGCCTCTGGGGCCAACGTCCTGACTTTC

j_gene: TRBJ2-5
v_gene: TRBV4-3
d_gene: .
abundance: .
CDR3aa: CASSQDNKETQYF
CDR3nt: TGCGCCAGCAGCCAAGATAACAAAGAGACCCAGTACTTC

j_gene: TRBJ1-1
v_gene: TRBV12-3/TRBV12-4
d_gene: .
abundance: many
CDR3aa: CASTRGVNTEAFF
CDR3nt: TGTGCCAGCACCAGGGGTGTGAACACTGAAGCTTTCTTT

j_gene: TRBJ1-5
v_gene: TRBV11-2
d_gene: .
abundance: many
CDR3aa: CASSPRPSTVDGSSNQPQHF
CDR3nt: TGTGCCAGCAGCCCCCGACCTAGTACAGTGGATGGATCTAGCAATCAGCCCCAGCATTTT

j_gene: TRBJ2-5
v_gene: TRBV12-3/TRBV12-4
d_gene: TRBD1
abundance: few
CDR3aa: CASSSTGSLAQYF
CDR3nt: TGTGCCAGCAGTTCGACAGGGAGCCTGGCCCAGTACTTC

j_gene: TRBJ1-1
v_gene: TRBV30
d_gene: .
abundance: few
CDR3aa: CAWTQRLNTEAFF
CDR3nt: TGTGCCTGGACCCAGAGACTGAACACTGAAGCTTTCTTT

j_gene: TRBJ2-5
v_gene: TRBV7-6
d_gene: TRBD2
abundance: many
CDR3aa: CASSRPRLAGNQETQYF
CDR3nt: TGTGCCAGCAGCCGCCCCAGACTAGCGGGGAACCAAGAGACCCAGTACTTC

j_gene: TRBJ1-5
v_gene: TRBV7-2
d_gene: .
abundance: many
CDR3aa: CASNRSPGEPQHF
CDR3nt: TGTGCCAGCAACCGTTCTCCGGGGGAGCCCCAGCATTTT

j_gene: TRBJ1-1
v_gene: TRBV19
d_gene: TRBD1
abundance: .
CDR3aa: CASSPATGMNTEAFF
CDR3nt: TGTGCCAGTAGTCCCGCGACAGGGATGAACACTGAAGCTTTCTTT